A selection of T cell receptor beta chains follows, all from one sample in a study of neurological immune-mediated disorders. Via MiXCR, TCRdb re-called the 5' RACE reads, giving one row per CDR3 protein. The sample includes tens of thousands of distinct CDR3 sequences, under 13% of them seen just once. Sequencing was performed on PBMCs. These TCRs come from a man in his forties in good health. CDR3s include the opening cysteine and the closing phenylalanine or tryptophan. D genes are given only for firm matches. Size is stated for part of the rows, as once, few or many counts, or as a class when the clone is expanded.

CDR3: CASSRGQGAYSNYGYTF; DNA: TGTGCCAGCAGTAGGGGACAGGGGGCTTATTCTAACTATGGCTACACCTTC; V: TRBV12-3/TRBV12-4; D: TRBD1; size: many; J: TRBJ1-2
CDR3: CASSLQLAGSGETQYF; DNA: TGTGCCAGCAGCTTGCAGCTAGCGGGGAGCGGGGAGACCCAGTACTTC; V: TRBV7-9; D: TRBD2; size: many; J: TRBJ2-5
CDR3: CASTILGRGNEKLFF; DNA: TGTGCCAGCACCATTCTCGGCAGGGGGAATGAAAAACTGTTTTTT; V: TRBV12-3/TRBV12-4; D: TRBD1; size: many; J: TRBJ1-4
CDR3: CASSYGTGNGQPQHF; DNA: TGTGCCAGCAGTTACGGGACAGGGAACGGTCAGCCCCAGCATTTT; V: TRBV6-5; D: TRBD1; size: -; J: TRBJ1-5
CDR3: CASSFTGQLSYVAGDTEAFF; DNA: TGCGCCAGCAGCTTTACGGGACAGCTCTCCTATGTTGCTGGGGACACTGAAGCTTTCTTT; V: TRBV5-1; D: TRBD1; size: few; J: TRBJ1-1
CDR3: CASSIALGGANTGELFF; DNA: TGTGCCAGTAGTATAGCCCTCGGGGGCGCGAACACCGGGGAGCTGTTTTTT; V: TRBV19; D: -; size: few; J: TRBJ2-2
CDR3: CSAHADRLGEQFF; DNA: TGCAGCGCCCATGCGGATAGGCTGGGTGAGCAGTTCTTC; V: TRBV29-1; D: -; size: few; J: TRBJ2-1
CDR3: CASSSGLLVPRELFF; DNA: TGTGCCAGCAGCTCTGGACTTTTAGTTCCGCGGGAGCTGTTTTTT; V: TRBV7-2; D: -; size: many; J: TRBJ2-2
CDR3: CAISESRGGEAFGANVLTF; DNA: TGTGCCATCAGTGAGTCGAGGGGGGGCGAGGCTTTTGGGGCCAACGTCCTGACTTTC; V: TRBV10-3; D: -; size: many; J: TRBJ2-6
CDR3: CSARAIAGGASYNEQFF; DNA: TGCAGTGCTAGAGCTATAGCGGGGGGTGCCTCCTACAATGAGCAGTTCTTC; V: TRBV20-1; D: TRBD2; size: many; J: TRBJ2-1
CDR3: CASTGDSKQYF; DNA: TGCGCCAGCACAGGGGATTCGAAGCAGTACTTC; V: TRBV5-1; D: -; size: many; J: TRBJ2-7
CDR3: CSVEEDTQYF; DNA: TGCAGCGTTGAAGAAGATACGCAGTATTTT; V: TRBV29-1; D: -; size: few; J: TRBJ2-3
CDR3: CASSQGLTGGFHFAYEQYF; DNA: TGTGCCAGCAGCCAAGGTCTGACGGGAGGTTTCCACTTCGCCTACGAGCAGTACTTC; V: TRBV4-2; D: TRBD2; size: many; J: TRBJ2-7
CDR3: CASSLIGTIGDEQFF; DNA: TGTGCCAGCAGCCTAATAGGGACAATCGGGGATGAGCAGTTCTTC; V: TRBV7-3; D: -; size: many; J: TRBJ2-1
CDR3: CATSTGLAGGRETQYF; DNA: TGTGCCACCAGCACTGGACTAGCGGGGGGTCGAGAGACCCAGTACTTC; V: TRBV15; D: TRBD2; size: many; J: TRBJ2-5
CDR3: CSARPLGNQPQHF; DNA: TGCAGTGCTCGGCCCCTGGGCAATCAGCCCCAGCATTTT; V: TRBV20-1; D: -; size: few; J: TRBJ1-5
CDR3: CASSLQGWSYNEQFF; DNA: TGTGCCAGCAGTTTACAGGGATGGTCCTACAATGAGCAGTTCTTC; V: TRBV6-6; D: -; size: many; J: TRBJ2-1
CDR3: CASSPTGSNQPQHF; DNA: TGTGCCAGCAGTCCTACAGGTAGCAATCAGCCCCAGCATTTT; V: TRBV12-3/TRBV12-4; D: -; size: many; J: TRBJ1-5
CDR3: CASSLRPNTEAFF; DNA: TGCGCCAGCAGCTTGAGACCGAACACTGAAGCTTTCTTT; V: TRBV5-1; D: -; size: many; J: TRBJ1-1
CDR3: CSARDGGQIFSGANVLTF; DNA: TGCAGTGCTAGAGATGGAGGACAGATATTCTCTGGGGCCAACGTCCTGACTTTC; V: TRBV20-1; D: -; size: many; J: TRBJ2-6
CDR3: CASSFWLDQETQYF; DNA: TGTGCCAGCAGCTTCTGGTTAGACCAAGAGACCCAGTACTTC; V: TRBV6-5; D: -; size: many; J: TRBJ2-5
CDR3: CASHRGLKGSGANVLTF; DNA: TGTGCCAGCCACAGGGGGCTGAAGGGGTCTGGGGCCAACGTCCTGACTTTC; V: TRBV6-5; D: TRBD1; size: many; J: TRBJ2-6
CDR3: CASSASTGVKTEAFF; DNA: TGCGCCAGCAGCGCCTCGACAGGGGTGAAGACTGAAGCTTTCTTT; V: TRBV5-1; D: TRBD1; size: many; J: TRBJ1-1
CDR3: CASGSTGQNQPQHF; DNA: TGTGCCAGCGGATCAACCGGACAAAATCAGCCCCAGCATTTT; V: TRBV6-8; D: -; size: many; J: TRBJ1-5
CDR3: CATSQASWTYEQYF; DNA: TGTGCCACCAGTCAGGCTAGTTGGACCTACGAGCAGTACTTC; V: TRBV15; D: -; size: -; J: TRBJ2-7
CDR3: CASLTKTSDLYNEQFF; DNA: TGTGCCAGCCTAACCAAGACTAGCGACCTTTACAATGAGCAGTTCTTC; V: TRBV2; D: TRBD2; size: many; J: TRBJ2-1
CDR3: CSVDPYGTNTEAFF; DNA: TGCAGCGTCGATCCTTACGGGACGAACACTGAAGCTTTCTTT; V: TRBV29-1; D: -; size: many; J: TRBJ1-1
CDR3: CASSDPRYSLPYEQYF; DNA: TGTGCCAGCAGTGACCCTAGATATTCCCTCCCCTACGAGCAGTACTTC; V: TRBV2; D: -; size: few; J: TRBJ2-7
CDR3: CASGQAVSTPGNTIYF; DNA: TGCGCCAGCGGCCAGGCAGTCTCGACTCCTGGAAACACCATATATTTT; V: TRBV5-1; D: -; size: many; J: TRBJ1-3
CDR3: CASSLAPGQRSYNEQFF; DNA: TGTGCCAGCAGTTTAGCACCGGGACAGAGATCCTACAATGAGCAGTTCTTC; V: TRBV5-6; D: TRBD1; size: many; J: TRBJ2-1
CDR3: CSAIALAGARDASPDTQYF; DNA: TGCAGTGCCATAGCCCTAGCGGGGGCCAGAGACGCGTCCCCAGATACGCAGTATTTT; V: TRBV20-1; D: TRBD2; size: many; J: TRBJ2-3
CDR3: CASSQGGDGTGRLLDTQYF; DNA: TGTGCCAGCAGCCAAGGAGGGGACGGGACAGGCCGACTCCTAGATACGCAGTATTTT; V: TRBV4-2; D: TRBD1; size: many; J: TRBJ2-3
CDR3: CASKLVPNTIYF; DNA: TGTGCCAGCAAGCTGGTTCCGAACACCATATATTTT; V: TRBV12-3/TRBV12-4; D: -; size: many; J: TRBJ1-3
CDR3: CASSFPPLGEQYF; DNA: TGTGCCAGCAGCTTCCCCCCTCTAGGGGAGCAGTACTTC; V: TRBV5-6; D: -; size: many; J: TRBJ2-7
CDR3: CASSYLVDSTDTQYF; DNA: TGTGCCAGCAGTTACTTAGTGGATAGCACAGATACGCAGTATTTT; V: TRBV6-5; D: -; size: many; J: TRBJ2-3
CDR3: CASSYGVANQPQHF; DNA: TGTGCCAGCAGTTACGGAGTCGCTAATCAGCCCCAGCATTTT; V: TRBV6-2/TRBV6-3; D: -; size: many; J: TRBJ1-5
CDR3: CAAGTGPDGEMFF; DNA: TGTGCAGCCGGGACAGGGCCGGACGGGGAGATGTTTTTT; V: TRBV19; D: TRBD1; size: -; J: TRBJ2-2
CDR3: CAISESTTDREPYEQYF; DNA: TGTGCCATCAGTGAGTCCACTACCGACAGGGAACCCTACGAGCAGTACTTC; V: TRBV10-3; D: TRBD1; size: many; J: TRBJ2-7
CDR3: CASSLDFSGGPKDNEQFF; DNA: TGCGCCAGCAGCTTGGATTTTTCTGGGGGCCCCAAAGACAATGAGCAGTTCTTC; V: TRBV5-1; D: -; size: many; J: TRBJ2-1
CDR3: CATSEGTGGTEAFF; DNA: TGTGCCACCAGTGAGGGGACAGGGGGGACTGAAGCTTTCTTT; V: TRBV24-1; D: TRBD1; size: few; J: TRBJ1-1
CDR3: CASSLKSGGSNTGELFF; DNA: TGTGCCAGCAGCTTAAAGAGTGGCGGGAGCAACACCGGGGAGCTGTTTTTT; V: TRBV7-3; D: TRBD2; size: -; J: TRBJ2-2
CDR3: CASSLSVEAFF; DNA: TGTGCCAGCAGTTTGTCAGTTGAAGCTTTCTTT; V: TRBV12-3/TRBV12-4; D: -; size: many; J: TRBJ1-1
CDR3: CASSAGRLTDTQYF; DNA: TGTGCCAGTTCAGCGGGGAGACTTACAGATACGCAGTATTTT; V: TRBV2; D: TRBD2; size: many; J: TRBJ2-3
CDR3: CASSWDRGEYNEQFF; DNA: TGCGCCAGCAGCTGGGACAGGGGGGAATACAATGAGCAGTTCTTC; V: TRBV5-1; D: TRBD1; size: many; J: TRBJ2-1
CDR3: CASSRQPGQGYGYTF; DNA: TGTGCCAGCAGTCGCCAGCCGGGACAGGGGTATGGCTACACCTTC; V: TRBV6-5; D: TRBD1; size: many; J: TRBJ1-2
CDR3: CASSYRGADQPQHF; DNA: TGTGCCAGCAGTTACCGGGGTGCCGATCAGCCCCAGCATTTT; V: TRBV6-5; D: -; size: many; J: TRBJ1-5
CDR3: CASSHRFNYPNGGYTF; DNA: TGTGCCAGCAGCCACAGATTTAACTACCCTAACGGAGGCTACACCTTC; V: TRBV14; D: -; size: many; J: TRBJ1-2
CDR3: CASSLPSTGIGTEAFF; DNA: TGTGCCAGCAGCTTGCCTTCGACAGGGATAGGGACTGAAGCTTTCTTT; V: TRBV5-6; D: TRBD1; size: many; J: TRBJ1-1
CDR3: CSAIDPGNGYTF; DNA: TGCAGTGCTATTGACCCGGGGAATGGCTACACCTTC; V: TRBV20-1; D: -; size: many; J: TRBJ1-2
CDR3: CASSGTSGSRETQYF; DNA: TGTGCCAGTAGCGGGACTAGCGGGAGTAGAGAGACCCAGTACTTC; V: TRBV19; D: TRBD2; size: many; J: TRBJ2-5
CDR3: CASRGQPNTEAFF; DNA: TGTGCCAGCAGAGGACAGCCGAACACTGAAGCTTTCTTT; V: TRBV2; D: -; size: many; J: TRBJ1-1
CDR3: CASRTGAGETQYF; DNA: TGTGCCAGCAGAACCGGGGCCGGAGAGACCCAGTACTTC; V: TRBV25-1; D: -; size: -; J: TRBJ2-5
CDR3: CSVITVDRGYEQYF; DNA: TGCAGCGTTATTACAGTGGACAGGGGCTACGAGCAGTACTTC; V: TRBV29-1; D: TRBD1; size: many; J: TRBJ2-7
CDR3: CASRKTGVENEQFF; DNA: TGTGCCAGCAGAAAAACAGGGGTGGAGAATGAGCAGTTCTTC; V: TRBV6-6; D: TRBD1; size: many; J: TRBJ2-1
CDR3: CASRLAGGPTEQFF; DNA: TGTGCCAGCAGGTTAGCGGGGGGGCCAACCGAGCAGTTCTTC; V: TRBV12-3/TRBV12-4; D: TRBD2; size: -; J: TRBJ2-1
CDR3: CASSGQGPSYEQYF; DNA: TGTGCCAGCAGTGGGCAGGGGCCCTCCTACGAGCAGTACTTC; V: TRBV25-1; D: -; size: many; J: TRBJ2-7
CDR3: CASGHGAGGYEQYF; DNA: TGTGCCAGCGGGCATGGAGCGGGGGGCTACGAGCAGTACTTC; V: TRBV6-1; D: TRBD2; size: many; J: TRBJ2-7
CDR3: CASSPRMVGTEAFF; DNA: TGTGCCAGCAGTCCCAGAATGGTGGGGACTGAAGCTTTCTTT; V: TRBV12-3/TRBV12-4; D: -; size: many; J: TRBJ1-1
CDR3: CASRGLGLVVNEQFF; DNA: TGTGCCAGCAGGGGGTTGGGCCTTGTCGTCAATGAGCAGTTCTTC; V: TRBV6-5; D: -; size: -; J: TRBJ2-1
CDR3: CASSPSQYSNEQYF; DNA: TGCGCCAGCAGCCCGAGCCAGTATTCCAACGAGCAGTACTTC; V: TRBV5-1; D: -; size: few; J: TRBJ2-7